This T cell receptor (beta chain) is from a study of cytomegalovirus exposure and HLA in healthy donors. Study information: The same platform as the 650 to 700 first-cohort repertoires was used for the 130 or so validation repertoires, a later analysis reported.

Sequencing used immunoSEQ multiplex PCR; TCRdb keeps in-frame clones, though not all of them. The sample has 65,000 to 90,000 clones; approximately 90% are singletons. Notes on the study in general: A subsequent analysis found that TCR clusters from the first cohort also tended to co-occur in the 90 to 150 validation repertoires, with approximately 95% of cluster scores above 0.

This CDR3 contains 17 residues. Trimming cost V 6 bases and J 4 bases; bases outside gene matches: 15. CDR1 and CDR2 from the germline V gene are MDHEN and SYDVKM. Comments on this clone: The antigen is unknown.

The rearrangement joins TRBV28 to TRBJ1-2, with 9 nucleotides matching TRBD1. The sequenced material came from PBMCs. The sequence came from a woman aged 18 to 35 in good health and CMV-seropositive. The CDR3 region has the DNA TGTGCCAGCAGCTCCGTTTCACAGGGGGCGTTGAGCTATGGCTACACCTTC. It encodes CASSSVSQGALSYGYTF.